Listed here is a single T cell receptor (beta chain). Each cell subset's genomic DNA was divided evenly among several immunoSEQ plates. Measured with immunoSEQ multiplex PCR; TCRdb has only the in-frame clones, and not every one. The data contain more than 400,000 clones, 70% to 80% of them singletons. This record belongs to a study of shared clonotypes between healthy human individuals. Study overall: Serving as donors were a couple of women and three men, whose ages spanned 18 to 49.

The material sequenced was PBMCs. This TCR derives from a middle-aged woman in good health. Some clones in this sample may be carry-over from other donors' samples.

For the CDR3, the DNA is TGTGCCAGCAGCCAAAGGCGAGGACAAGAGAACACTGAAGCTTTCTTT. This translates into CASSQRRGQENTEAFF. This chain joins TRBV14 and TRBJ1-1, with D possibly matching TRBD1 (5 bases). The CDR3 length is 16 residues. Germline assignment: CDR1 SGHDN and CDR2 FVKESK. The V gene lost 2 bases and the J gene lost 1 base, with 14 bases spanning the gap.